One sample yielded the 12 T cell receptor beta chains listed below, sequenced in a study of T-cell reconstitution after alpha-beta-depleted transplantation in children. Construction of the TCRbeta library involved unique molecular identifiers. TCRdb reprocessed the PCR reads with MiXCR, giving one entry per CDR3 protein. The sample yields fewer than 90,000 distinct CDR3 sequences, 6% to 8.5% seen once. The sequencing here drew on PBMCs from the stem cell graft donor, taken from the stem cell graft. These receptors all come from a human donor who donated a stem cell graft to a child with acute lymphoblastic leukemia.

This rearrangement joins TRBV9 to TRBJ1-4; TRBD1 agrees at 7 bases. Germline assignment: CDR1 SGDLS and CDR2 YYNGEE. CDR3 size: 15 residues. V dropped 4 bases and J dropped 7; count of bases not matched to a gene: 10. The CDR3 spells CASSLSGTAFEKLFF. The CDR3 DNA is TGTGCCAGCAGCCTGTCCGGGACAGCGTTTGAAAAACTGTTTTTT.

Many counts were recorded for this clonotype. One end of the junction is discordant with germline, which a read error may explain. The rearrangement joins TRBV7-7 to TRBJ2-3; 9 bases align to TRBD2. CDR1 SSHAT and CDR2 FNYEAQ come from the germline V gene (reference sequence). This CDR3 contains 14 residues. The CDR3, as DNA: TGTGCTAGCTCCGCACTAGCGGGCACAGATACTCAGTATTTT. Protein sequence: CASSALAGTDTQYF. Complete variable domain (other parts from reference TRBV7-7 and TRBJ2-3): GAGVSQSPRYKVTKRGQDVTLRCDPISSHATLYWYQQALGQGPEFLTYFNYEAQPDKSGLPSDRFSAERPEGSISTLTIQRTEQRDSAMYRCASSALAGTDTQYFGPGTRLTVL.

This clonotype came up many times. The V gene is TRBV7-3, the J gene TRBJ2-2, with D perhaps matching TRBD1 (5 bases). The CDR3 is made up of 17 amino acids. The V gene lost 4 bases and the J gene lost 5 bases, with 20 bases spanning the gap. Germline values: CDR1 SGHTA, CDR2 FQGTGA. Here the CDR3 DNA reads TGTGCCAGCAGCTATCAGACGAGGACAAAAGGGACCGGGGAGCTGTTTTTT. Residues: CASSYQTRTKGTGELFF.

This clonotype was recorded at least ten times. CDR3 in DNA: TGTGCCAGCAGCTTAGGGGCTCCGGAGACCCAGTACTTC. Amino acids: CASSLGAPETQYF. The rearrangement links TRBV7-6 to TRBJ2-5; D call uncertain. With 1 base removed from V and 5 bases from J, the gap between germline ends came to 8 bases. CDR1 is SGHVS and CDR2 is FNYEAQ in the germline V gene. The CDR3 totals 13 residues.

This clonotype came up many times. The J gene is TRBJ1-5, the V gene TRBV15; possible D gene TRBD1, 5 bases. Per the germline V gene, CDR1 is LNHNV and CDR2 is YYDKDF (reference sequence). V lost 0 bases and J lost 2, with 8 bases in between. This CDR3 is built from 15 residues. In DNA form, the CDR3 reads TGTGCCACCAGCAGAGATCCGGGGGGCAATCAGCCCCAGCATTTT. Its protein is CATSRDPGGNQPQHF.

This clonotype came up many times. The CDR3 spells CASSQEGSRDSKWKQYF. In DNA, the CDR3 is TGCGCCAGCAGCCAAGAAGGGAGCCGGGACAGTAAGTGGAAGCAGTACTTC. J is TRBJ2-7 and V is TRBV4-1; 7 nucleotides match TRBD1. V shed 0 bases and J 8 bases; nucleotides not matched to a gene: 16. The CDR3 totals 17 residues. CDR1 and CDR2 from the germline V gene are MGHRA and YSYEKL.

The chain carries TRBV9 and TRBJ1-1; D ambiguous. CDR1 and CDR2 from the germline V gene are SGDLS and YYNGEE. The CDR3 runs 13 residues. Trimming removed 4 bases from V and 1 base from J, with 8 bases in between. Here the CDR3 reads CASSLRTNTEAFF. The CDR3 DNA follows: TGTGCCAGCAGCCTACGGACGAACACTGAAGCTTTCTTT. Full variable domain (missing parts from reference TRBV9 and TRBJ1-1): DSGVTQTPKHLITATGQRVTLRCSPRSGDLSVYWYQQSLDQGLQFLIQYYNGEERAKGNILERFSAQQFPDLHSELNLSSLELGDSALYFCASSLRTNTEAFFGQGTRLTVV.

This clonotype was recorded at least ten times. The gene calls are TRBV5-1 and TRBJ2-5; TRBD1 agrees at 10 bases. This CDR3 spans 14 amino acids. Germline CDR1 and CDR2: SGHRS and YFSETQ. The ends lost 4 bases at V and 3 bases at J; junction bases unmatched: 3. The CDR3 region is CASSIGTGEETQYF. In DNA, the CDR3 is TGCGCCAGCAGCATTGGGACAGGGGAAGAGACCCAGTACTTC. The variable domain in full, completed from reference TRBV5-1 and TRBJ2-5, reads KAGVTQTPRYLIKTRGQQVTLSCSPISGHRSVSWYQQTPGQGLQFLFEYFSETQRNKGNFPGRFSGRQFSNSRSEMNVSTLELGDSALYLCASSIGTGEETQYFGPGTRLLVL.

This clonotype was observed many times. The chain joins TRBV7-3 to TRBJ2-6, with D hard to call. The V end was cut by 3 bases, the J end by 0 bases, with 3 bases between. The CDR3 totals 14 residues. Germline values: CDR1 SGHTA, CDR2 FQGTGA. The CDR3 loop is CASSLASGANVLTF. The DNA for the CDR3 is TGTGCCAGCAGCTTGGCCTCTGGGGCCAACGTCCTGACTTTC.

As to this clonotype: This may come from a read error, since a much larger clone is one base off. The genes are TRBV7-8 and TRBJ2-1; 7 nucleotides line up with TRBD2. The trim removed 1 base at V and 5 bases at J, leaving 2 bases unmatched. Per germline, CDR1 SGHVS and CDR2 FQNEAQ. The CDR3 extends over 14 amino acids. The CDR3 coding sequence is TGTGCCAGCAGCTTAGGGCTAGCGGACAATGAGCAGTTCTTC. It yields the protein CASSLGLADNEQFF.

In its sample, this clonotype was seen many times. The V gene is TRBV7-2, the J gene TRBJ1-5; D not certain. Trimming shortened V by 11 bases and J by 2 bases, and 10 bases separated the two germline ends. CDR3 length: 12 amino acids. Germline CDR1 and CDR2: SGHTA and FQGNSA. In nucleotides, the CDR3 is TGTGCCTCCGGTTATCGCAATCAGCCCCAGCATTTT. Translation gives CASGYRNQPQHF.

The chain couples TRBV28 to TRBJ2-5; TRBD2 aligns across 12 bases. Germline V gene data show CDR1 as MDHEN and CDR2 as SYDVKM. The junction had 19 bases not matched to a gene; V was cut back by 10 bases and J by 4 bases. CDR3 length: 18 residues. The DNA for the CDR3 is TGTGCCATGGGCCCGACTAGCGGGAGAATTGGGGAAAGAGAGACCCAGTACTTC. This sequence encodes CAMGPTSGRIGERETQYF.